Listed here is a single TCR beta chain. The record originates from a study of OX40 agonist ivuxolimab in advanced cancers. The CDR3 has 16 residues. In germline, CDR1 is SGHDN, CDR2 FVKESK. Unmatched junction bases numbered 5, after V lost 0 bases and J lost 1 base. Measured with immunoSEQ multiplex PCR; TCRdb has only the in-frame clones, and not every one. The sample records 7,500 to 9,000 clones, around 70% being singletons. This clonotype was obtained from an adult with an advanced solid tumor such as melanoma, head and neck, liver or kidney cancer. The sample consisted of CD4+ or CD8+ T cells sorted from blood, taken in a trial of the OX40 agonist ivuxolimab. The V gene is TRBV14, the J gene TRBJ2-7; 8 nucleotides agree with TRBD2. CDR3 in amino acids: CASSQELRGGSYEQYF. The CDR3 DNA sequence: TGTGCCAGCAGCCAAGAATTACGGGGGGGGTCCTACGAGCAGTACTTC.